One sample yielded the 20 T cell receptor beta chains listed below, sequenced in a study of OX40 agonist ivuxolimab in advanced cancers. Profiled with immunoSEQ multiplex PCR; TCRdb holds only in-frame clones, not every one. The repertoire consists of about 58,000 clones, with roughly 80% occurring once and the leading ten covering 3% to 4%. The specimen comprised CD4+ or CD8+ T cells sorted from blood, sampled in a trial of the OX40 agonist ivuxolimab. The receptors come from an adult with an advanced solid tumor such as melanoma, head and neck, liver or kidney cancer.

J is TRBJ2-7 and V is TRBV9, with D maybe TRBD1 (5 bases). V was shortened by 0 bases and J by 2 bases, with 12 bases between the two germline ends. CDR3 length: 15 residues. Germline V gene sequence: CDR1 SGDLS, CDR2 YYNGEE. CDR3 loop: CASSVASDTTYEQYF. As DNA, the CDR3 is TGTGCCAGCAGCGTAGCGTCGGACACGACCTACGAGCAGTACTTC. The complete variable domain, with remaining parts taken from reference TRBV9 and TRBJ2-7, reads DSGVTQTPKHLITATGQRVTLRCSPRSGDLSVYWYQQSLDQGLQFLIQYYNGEERAKGNILERFSAQQFPDLHSELNLSSLELGDSALYFCASSVASDTTYEQYFGPGTRLTVT.

The chain joins TRBV6-5 to TRBJ1-1, with D hard to call. Germline loops: CDR1 MNHEY, CDR2 SVGAGI. Trimming left V 2 bases short and J 1 base short, with 11 bases between. The CDR3 has 15 residues. CDR3 protein: CASSYEGWGNTEAFF. The DNA for the CDR3 is TGTGCCAGCAGTTACGAAGGTTGGGGGAACACTGAAGCTTTCTTT.

For the CDR3, the DNA is TGTGCCATCAGTGAGTTCCCGGACAATCCGAACACCATATATTTT. Protein sequence: CAISEFPDNPNTIYF. The rearrangement links TRBV10-3 to TRBJ1-3; TRBD1 might be the D (5 bases). CDR3 length equals 15 residues. CDR1 and CDR2 from the germline V gene are ENHRY and SYGVKD. Trimming cost V 1 base and J 7 bases, with 14 bases left between them.

The chain employs TRBV6-5 and TRBJ1-1, with TRBD1 matching 8 bases. This CDR3 region has 13 residues. Per the germline V gene, CDR1 is MNHEY and CDR2 is SVGAGI. This CDR3 is CASGRGLDPEAFF. The CDR3 DNA follows: TGTGCGAGTGGCAGGGGGCTTGACCCTGAAGCTTTCTTT.

V is TRBV18 and J is TRBJ1-1; the D is unclear. Trimming removed 0 bases from V and 0 bases from J, with 5 bases in between. The CDR3 has 14 residues. CDR1 and CDR2 (germline): KGHSH, LQKENI. CDR3: CASSPPSLNTEAFF. The DNA for the CDR3 is TGTGCCAGCTCACCACCGTCTTTGAACACTGAAGCTTTCTTT.

The rearrangement joins TRBV7-2 to TRBJ2-7; 11 bases are shared with TRBD1. Trimming took 4 bases from V and 4 from J; bases not matched to a gene: 6. Germline V gene lookup returns CDR1 SGHTA and CDR2 FQGNSA. The CDR3 runs 15 residues. The DNA of the CDR3 is TGTGCCAGCAGCTGGCCGGGACAGGGGGGGTACGAGCAGTACTTC. This codes for CASSWPGQGGYEQYF.

The count of this clone is one. This chain links TRBV5-1 with TRBJ2-7; D not certain. The CDR3 totals 15 residues. Germline V gene sequence: CDR1 SGHRS, CDR2 YFSETQ. The V end lost 7 bases, the J end lost 0 bases, and 17 bases lay between the germline ends. CDR3 loop: CASRFQASGSYEQYF. For the CDR3, the DNA is TGCGCCAGCCGGTTTCAGGCCTCTGGCTCCTACGAGCAGTACTTC.

The J gene is TRBJ2-7, the V gene TRBV5-1, with 10 bases that match TRBD1. Germline loops: CDR1 SGHRS, CDR2 YFSETQ. J lost 2 bases, V lost 0 bases, and 2 bases had no gene match. This CDR3 has 15 amino acids. The CDR3 DNA reads TGCGCCAGCAGCTTGGAGGGACAGGGGCCCTACGAGCAGTACTTC. Translating gives CASSLEGQGPYEQYF.

This clone has more than one count but fewer than ten. The chain couples TRBV5-4 to TRBJ1-1, with TRBD1 matching over 8 bases. Losses at the gene ends were 3 bases for V and 5 bases for J; bases not matched to a gene: 6. The germline V gene encodes CDR1 SGHNT and CDR2 YYREEE (reference sequence). The CDR3 spans 14 residues. CDR3 region: CASSYRQGRTEAFF. DNA for the CDR3: TGTGCCAGCAGCTACCGACAGGGGCGTACTGAAGCTTTCTTT. Full variable domain (missing parts from reference TRBV5-4 and TRBJ1-1): ETGVTQSPTHLIKTRGQQVTLRCSSQSGHNTVSWYQQALGQGPQFIFQYYREEENGRGNFPPRFSGLQFPNYSSELNVNALELDDSALYLCASSYRQGRTEAFFGQGTRLTVV.

The count of this clone is one. V gene TRBV30 combines with J gene TRBJ2-3; 8 bases line up with TRBD2. The germline V gene has CDR1 GTSNPN and CDR2 SVGIG (reference sequence). CDR3 size: 16 residues. Unmatched junction bases numbered 15, after V lost 4 bases and J lost 6 bases. In nucleotides, the CDR3 is TGTGCCTGGACCCGCCTTGGGCGGGGGGTTTCGGATACGCAGTATTTT. It yields the protein CAWTRLGRGVSDTQYF.

This clone was recorded a few times. The chain joins TRBV10-3 to TRBJ2-2; D is possibly TRBD1 or TRBD2 (5 bases each). Germline V gives CDR1 ENHRY, CDR2 SYGVKD. The CDR3 covers 13 residues. The CDR3: CAAKGEGSGELFF. The CDR3 DNA reads as TGTGCTGCGAAGGGAGAGGGGTCCGGGGAGCTGTTTTTT.

The V and J genes are TRBV11-3 and TRBJ1-6; D call uncertain. The length of the CDR3 is 13 residues. Germline V CDR1 and CDR2: SGHNT, YENEEA. The germline V and J ends were trimmed by 5 bases and 7 bases, with 9 bases remaining between them. The CDR3 region has the DNA TGTGCCAGCAGCACAAACCAAAATTCACCCCTCCACTTT. Translating gives CASSTNQNSPLHF.

This clone showed up just once. The chain links TRBV28 to TRBJ2-5; D uncertain. The length of the CDR3 is 12 residues. V lost 2 bases and J 4 bases, leaving 5 bases between the germline ends. Germline V gives CDR1 MDHEN, CDR2 SYDVKM. The CDR3 spells CASSLGTETQYF. CDR3 sequence (DNA): TGTGCCAGCAGTTTAGGAACAGAGACCCAGTACTTC.

The gene calls are TRBV4-1 and TRBJ2-7; D is perhaps TRBD1 (7 bases). V lost 0 bases and J 2 bases, leaving 20 bases between the germline ends. The CDR3 is 18 amino acids. Germline assignment: CDR1 MGHRA and CDR2 YSYEKL. The CDR3 DNA follows: TGCGCCAGCAGCCAAGATAGTCCCCGCGGGACAGTGACCTACGAGCAGTACTTC. Its protein is CASSQDSPRGTVTYEQYF.

J is TRBJ2-3 and V is TRBV11-3, with D unclear. The CDR3 totals 12 residues. V was trimmed by 1 base and J by 4 bases, leaving 3 bases between them. The germline V gene has CDR1 SGHNT and CDR2 YENEEA. The CDR3, as DNA: TGTGCCAGCAGCTTAGCATCAGATACGCAGTATTTT. It is translated as CASSLASDTQYF.

The J gene is TRBJ2-5, the V gene TRBV6-5, with D tentatively TRBD2 (6 bases). CDR3 size: 15 residues. Germline values: CDR1 MNHEY, CDR2 SVGAGI. Trimming left V 0 bases short and J 4 bases short, with 12 bases between. The chain's CDR3 is CASSYSSGFGETQYF. The CDR3 DNA is TGTGCCAGCAGTTACTCGAGCGGGTTTGGAGAGACCCAGTACTTC.

The chain uses TRBV4-2 and TRBJ2-2; tentative D call: TRBD1 (5 bases). Germline V gives CDR1 LGHNA, CDR2 YNFKEQ. V lost 0 bases and J 2 bases, leaving 10 bases between the germline ends. The CDR3 consists of 16 residues. For the CDR3, the DNA is TGTGCCAGCAGCCAAGACCATGGGGCCAACACCGGGGAGCTGTTTTTT. Residues: CASSQDHGANTGELFF.

The chain links TRBV4-2 to TRBJ1-5; D is possibly TRBD1 (5 bases). The V end was cut by 1 base, the J end by 0 bases, with 13 bases between. Germline CDR1 reads LGHNA; CDR2 reads YNFKEQ. The CDR3 loop spans 17 amino acids. CDR3 loop: CASSQGLGPNSNQPQHF. The CDR3 region has the DNA TGTGCCAGCAGCCAAGGGTTGGGGCCGAATAGCAATCAGCCCCAGCATTTT.

The V gene is TRBV19, the J gene TRBJ2-3; 8 bases map to TRBD2. CDR1 is LNHDA, CDR2 SQIVND, per germline (reference sequence). V lost 5 bases, J lost 3 bases, and 4 bases stayed unmatched. This CDR3 has 14 residues. The CDR3 nucleotides read TGTGCCAGTAGTTCGGGCGGGGGGACAGATACGCAGTATTTT. This gives the protein CASSSGGGTDTQYF.

CDR3 residues: CASSQVSSSGANVLTF. CDR3 coding DNA: TGTGCCAGCAGCCAAGTTAGTTCCTCTGGGGCCAACGTCCTGACTTTC. The rearrangement joins TRBV7-3 to TRBJ2-6, with unresolved D. The length of the CDR3 is 16 residues. CDR1 is SGHTA and CDR2 is FQGTGA in the germline V gene. Trimming took 5 bases from V and 0 from J, leaving 11 bases between them.